The clone carrying this T cell receptor beta chain was observed once. The CDR3 runs to 16 residues. V was shortened by 0 bases and J by 0 bases, with 12 bases between the two germline ends. The germline V gene encodes CDR1 SGHRS and CDR2 YFSETQ. In the authors' workflow: For nucleated cells, counts were estimated from reference gene primer amplification. Repertoires were generated with immunoSEQ multiplex PCR, while TCRdb's copy carries only in-frame clones and drops some. The V and J calls and clone size were taken over from that table, and D and trimming were inferred from the DNA. The table lists tens of thousands of clones, almost 90% of them singletons. This record belongs to a study of blood T cell repertoires in COVID-19. Study background: Collection of acute and convalescent COVID-19 samples took place in the United States, Italy and Spain. PBMCs, B-cell-depleted T cells, or T cells provided the cDNA or gDNA that made up the material.

V usage is TRBV5-1 and J usage is TRBJ1-1; D unresolved. The sequencing input was peripheral blood. The TCR originated in a man aged 50-60 years with active COVID-19. CDR3 nucleotides: TGCGCCAGCAGCTTGGCCGGCGGCAGCTTGAACACTGAAGCTTTCTTT. Its translation: CASSLAGGSLNTEAFF.